Each of the 10 T cell receptor beta chains below was sequenced from the same sample in a study of blood T cell repertoires in COVID-19. Sequencing was performed with immunoSEQ multiplex PCR; in TCRdb, only in-frame clones are kept and a portion is missing. Of about 410,000 clones in the sample, roughly 91% were seen once. Sample: PBMCs or T cells enriched from blood (not recorded which). The receptors derive from a man aged 18 to 29 who had recovered from COVID-19.

V usage is TRBV9 and J usage is TRBJ1-3, with D uncertain. Trimming took off 2 bases at V and 0 bases at J, with 12 bases between the two ends. Germline CDR1 SGDLS, CDR2 YYNGEE. The CDR3 covers 16 residues. CDR3 DNA: TGTGCCAGCAGCGTCGGTAGGGAGACCTCTGGAAACACCATATATTTT. Translated, it gives CASSVGRETSGNTIYF.

This clone was observed once. This chain connects TRBV27 to TRBJ1-2, with 7 bases matching TRBD1. In germline, CDR1 is MNHEY, CDR2 SMNVEV (reference sequence). The V segment lost 2 bases and the J segment 6 bases; nucleotides outside the gene matches: 6. The CDR3 extends over 14 amino acids. The DNA for the CDR3 is TGTGCCAGCAGTTTAACCCCAGACAGGGATGGCTACACCTTC. It yields the protein CASSLTPDRDGYTF.

The V call is TRBV12-5, the J call TRBJ2-1; D is perhaps TRBD1 (5 bases). The germline CDR1 and CDR2 sequences are LGHNT and FRNRAP. V was trimmed by 1 base and J by 10 bases, leaving 8 bases between them. This CDR3 is built from 12 residues. CDR3 bases: TGTGCTAGTGGTTTGGGACCAGGGGAGCAGTTCTTC. Protein sequence: CASGLGPGEQFF.

The rearrangement links TRBV3-1 (or the pseudogene TRBV3-2) to TRBJ2-7; no clear D gene. CDR3 size: 15 residues. The germline V gene has CDR1 LGHDT and CDR2 YNNKEL (reference sequence). The V end lost 2 bases, the J end lost 3 bases, and 14 bases lay between the germline ends. CDR3 protein: CASSQTRGYGYEQYF. In DNA, the CDR3 is TGTGCCAGCAGCCAAACCAGAGGATACGGCTACGAGCAGTACTTC.

This chain joins TRBV2 and TRBJ1-2, with TRBD1 identical over 7 bases. Trimming at V came to 3 bases and at J to 5 bases, leaving 6 bases not matched to a gene. The CDR3 length is 14 residues. The germline CDR1 and CDR2 sequences are SNHLY and FYNNEI. The CDR3, as DNA: TGTGCCAGCAGTGAGGGGACAGAGGTTTATGGCTACACCTTC. Residues: CASSEGTEVYGYTF. The full variable domain, its missing parts supplied by reference TRBV2 and TRBJ1-2, is EPEVTQTPSHQVTQMGQEVILRCVPISNHLYFYWYRQILGQKVEFLVSFYNNEISEKSEIFDDQFSVERPDGSNFTLKIRSTKLEDSAMYFCASSEGTEVYGYTFGSGTRLTVV.

V and J are TRBV2 and TRBJ1-5; 7 bases match TRBD1. Germline V gene sequence: CDR1 SNHLY, CDR2 FYNNEI. The trim removed 6 bases at V and 2 bases at J, leaving 7 bases unmatched. The CDR3 contains 15 residues. This CDR3 reads CASRLDRVGNQPQHF. CDR3 in DNA: TGTGCCAGCAGACTCGACAGGGTCGGCAATCAGCCCCAGCATTTT.

This clone was seen ten or more times. The CDR3, as DNA: TGTGCCAGCAGCCAAGGGACTGATAACTCCTATAATTCACCCCTCCACTTT. This codes for CASSQGTDNSYNSPLHF. The chain has TRBV3-1 (or the pseudogene TRBV3-2) and TRBJ1-6; the D is unclear. CDR1 and CDR2 (germline): LGHDT, YNNKEL (reference sequence). Between the trimmed V and J ends, which lost 1 base and 0 bases, there was a span of 10 bases. The CDR3 contains 17 residues.

This chain links TRBV11-3 with TRBJ1-1; tentatively, D is TRBD1 (6 bases). The CDR3 is 13 amino acids. With 5 bases removed from V and 4 bases from J, the gap between germline ends came to 11 bases. CDR1 is SGHNT, CDR2 YENEEA, per germline. The CDR3, as DNA: TGTGCCAGCAGCCAACAGGGTATCACTGAAGCTTTCTTT. Its protein product is CASSQQGITEAFF.

V gene TRBV27 combines with J gene TRBJ1-2, with D possibly matching TRBD1 (6 bases). The CDR3 has 16 residues. The V gene lost 0 bases and the J gene lost 7 bases, with 18 bases spanning the gap. Per germline, CDR1 MNHEY and CDR2 SMNVEV (reference sequence). The CDR3 region is CASSLSAGWGGRGYTF. In DNA, the CDR3 is TGTGCCAGCAGTTTATCGGCTGGCTGGGGGGGCCGTGGCTACACCTTC.

The gene calls are TRBV6-5 and TRBJ1-5, with D tentatively TRBD1 (6 bases). V was clipped by 4 bases and J by 1 base, with 11 bases between them. This CDR3 is built from 15 residues. Germline CDR1 reads MNHEY; CDR2 reads SVGAGI. In nucleotides, the CDR3 is TGTGCCAGCAGTTCGATTCAGGGGAGCAATCAGCCCCAGCATTTT. Translation gives CASSSIQGSNQPQHF.